This entry concerns a single T cell receptor (beta chain). These data belong to a study of shared T cell receptors in the human thymus. V was pared by 3 bases and J by 13 bases, with 22 bases between. The CDR3 has 15 residues. From germline, CDR1 is SGHNT and CDR2 YYREEE (reference sequence). TCRdb's copy holds only in-frame clones and misses some; the assay was immunoSEQ multiplex PCR. This table has 700,000 or so clones, 80% to 90% appearing once. These data also featured in a second study, about human thymus T cells. That work adds: Thymic resections from corrective heart surgery supplied the tissue. Thymic as well as blood repertoires seemed to favor certain V and J genes unevenly. Unrelated individuals reportedly shared highly overlapping thymic TCR repertoires.

The chain couples TRBV5-4 to TRBJ2-2, with a possible D match to TRBD1 (5 bases). Sequenced sample: thymocytes. This clonotype originated in a girl under three years old with a congenital heart defect. CDR3 sequence: CASSWGIGPPMGLFF. CDR3 coding DNA: TGTGCCAGCAGCTGGGGCATAGGTCCTCCGATGGGGCTGTTTTTT. The variable domain in full, completed from reference TRBV5-4 and TRBJ2-2, reads ETGVTQSPTHLIKTRGQQVTLRCSSQSGHNTVSWYQQALGQGPQFIFQYYREEENGRGNFPPRFSGLQFPNYSSELNVNALELDDSALYLCASSWGIGPPMGLFFGEGSRLTVL.